This T cell receptor beta chain was sequenced during a study of cytomegalovirus exposure and HLA in healthy donors. Findings of the study overall: Association with HLA alleles at 0.05 false discovery rate was found for 16,951 TCR beta sequences in a later analysis. A missense DCLRE1C variant was associated with V- and J-gene trimming of TCR beta chains in a later analysis, and an independent cohort replicated the association. In vitro data verified three CMV-associated chains as specific for CMV antigens.

CDR1 and CDR2 from the germline V gene are MNHNS and SASEGT. The V gene lost 2 bases and the J gene lost 0 bases, with 5 bases spanning the gap. The CDR3 spans 14 residues. In regard to this clone: What it binds is unknown.

In the PCR, 60 Vbeta and 13 Jbeta primers were used. TCRdb's table, derived via immunoSEQ multiplex PCR, lists solely in-frame clones and lacks some. The sample shows about 160,000 clones, 85% of them seen only once. Input material: PBMCs. The V call is TRBV6-1, the J call TRBJ1-3; D call uncertain. The TCR comes from a boy younger than 10 in good health and CMV-seronegative. CDR3 coding DNA: TGTGCCAGCAGTGAATCCAACTCTGGAAACACCATATATTTT. Translation: CASSESNSGNTIYF.